The present T cell receptor beta chain was sequenced within a study of cytomegalovirus exposure and HLA in healthy donors. At the level of the study: Researchers found that about four fifths of around 400 genotyped donors fell within the Caucasian-associated ancestry cluster.

Germline V gene data show CDR1 as ENHRY and CDR2 as SYGVKD. The junction had 6 bases not matched to a gene; V was cut back by 9 bases and J by 5 bases. CDR3 length: 13 amino acids. The PCR made use of 60 Vbeta and 13 Jbeta primers. TCRdb's table, derived via immunoSEQ multiplex PCR, lists solely in-frame clones and lacks some. In the table there are around 100,000 clones, roughly three quarters of which are singletons. General observations from the study: Most CMV-associated TCR beta chains appeared HLA-restricted in a later analysis. Associated with cytomegalovirus, according to the listing, were 150 to 200 TCR beta chains.

Comment on this clone: Its antigen is not identified.

Donors showed nominal health when sampled, although they likely had unrecorded immune exposures. The receptor's source is a male donor in good health and CMV-seropositive. The J gene is TRBJ2-2, the V gene TRBV10-3; 7 bases agree with TRBD1. Sequenced input: PBMCs. The CDR3 region has the DNA TGTGCCATGCTGGGACAGCTTACCGGGGAGCTGTTTTTT. It yields the protein CAMLGQLTGELFF.